This is a list of T cell receptor beta chains from one sample in a study of blood T cell repertoires in COVID-19. Here immunoSEQ multiplex PCR was the method, and the copy in TCRdb shows in-frame clones only, minus some. Of some 360,000 clones detected, 88% appear once; the ten largest clones hold 1%. What was sequenced was PBMCs or T cells enriched from blood (not recorded which). These receptors came from a woman aged 25 to 39 who had been exposed to COVID-19. Both conserved end residues are trimmed from each CDR3. D genes are given only for firm matches.

TRBV5-6,TRBJ2-2,.,ASSLPGGGNTGELF
TRBV7-2,TRBJ2-5,TRBD1,ASSFGQGETQY
TRBV13,TRBJ1-6,TRBD1,ASSPRATGANSPLH
TRBV28,TRBJ2-7,.,ASRRNYEQY
TRBV3-1/TRBV3-2,TRBJ1-1,.,ASSQLGGAGTEAF
TRBV28,TRBJ2-1,TRBD2,ASSPWTSGNNEQF
TRBV7-9,TRBJ2-5,TRBD1,ASSPRQGAHQETQY
TRBV9,TRBJ2-1,TRBD2,ASSVALAGGGYNEQF
TRBV7-3,TRBJ1-6,.,ASSLGAGENSPLH
TRBV7-9,TRBJ1-6,TRBD1,ASSPLDRGYNSPLH